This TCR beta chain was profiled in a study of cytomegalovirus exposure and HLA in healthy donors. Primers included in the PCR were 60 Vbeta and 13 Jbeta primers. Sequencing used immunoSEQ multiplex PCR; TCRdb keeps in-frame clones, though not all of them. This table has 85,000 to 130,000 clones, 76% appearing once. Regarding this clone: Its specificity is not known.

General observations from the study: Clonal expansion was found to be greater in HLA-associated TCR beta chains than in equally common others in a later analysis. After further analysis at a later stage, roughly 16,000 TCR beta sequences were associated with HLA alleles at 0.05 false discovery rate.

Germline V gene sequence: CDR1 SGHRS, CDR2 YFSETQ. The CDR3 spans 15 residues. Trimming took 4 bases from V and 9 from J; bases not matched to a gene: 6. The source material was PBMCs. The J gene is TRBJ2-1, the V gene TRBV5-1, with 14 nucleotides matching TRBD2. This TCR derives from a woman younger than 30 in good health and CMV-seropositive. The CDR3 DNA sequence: TGCGCCAGCAGCCTGGGACTAGCGGGAGCTCTTGAGCAGTTCTTC. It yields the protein CASSLGLAGALEQFF. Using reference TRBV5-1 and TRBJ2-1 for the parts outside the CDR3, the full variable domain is KAGVTQTPRYLIKTRGQQVTLSCSPISGHRSVSWYQQTPGQGLQFLFEYFSETQRNKGNFPGRFSGRQFSNSRSEMNVSTLELGDSALYLCASSLGLAGALEQFFGPGTRLTVL.